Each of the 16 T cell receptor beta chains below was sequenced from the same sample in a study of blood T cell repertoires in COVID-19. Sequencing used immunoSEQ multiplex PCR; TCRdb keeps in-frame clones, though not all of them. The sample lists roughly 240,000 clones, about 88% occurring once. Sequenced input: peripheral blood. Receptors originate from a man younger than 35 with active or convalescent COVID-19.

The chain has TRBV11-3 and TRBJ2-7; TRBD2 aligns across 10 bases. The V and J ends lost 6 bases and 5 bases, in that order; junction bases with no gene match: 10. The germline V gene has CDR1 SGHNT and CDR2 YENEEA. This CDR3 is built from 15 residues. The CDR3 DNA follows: TGTGCCAGCAGTACCCCTAGCGGGAGCGTTAACGAGCAGTACTTC. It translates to CASSTPSGSVNEQYF.

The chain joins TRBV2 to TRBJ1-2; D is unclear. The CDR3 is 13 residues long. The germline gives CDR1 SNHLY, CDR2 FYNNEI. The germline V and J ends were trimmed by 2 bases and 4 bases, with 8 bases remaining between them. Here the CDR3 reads CASSEKELYGYTF. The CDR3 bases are TGTGCCAGCAGTGAAAAGGAGCTCTATGGCTACACCTTC.

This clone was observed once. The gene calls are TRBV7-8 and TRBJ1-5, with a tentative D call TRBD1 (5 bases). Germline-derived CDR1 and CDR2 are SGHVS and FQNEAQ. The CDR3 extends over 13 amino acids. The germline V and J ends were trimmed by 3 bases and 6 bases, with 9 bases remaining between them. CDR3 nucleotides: TGTGCCAGCAGCTTCACCGGGGGTCAGCCCCAGCATTTT. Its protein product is CASSFTGGQPQHF.

DNA for the CDR3: TGTGCCAGCACTACAGGGGGCCTGAATGAGCAGTTCTTC. Translating gives CASTTGGLNEQFF. The J gene is TRBJ2-1, the V gene TRBV27, with TRBD1 matching 9 bases. The CDR3 has 13 residues. Trimming at V came to 7 bases and at J to 7 bases, leaving 5 bases not matched to a gene. Germline values: CDR1 MNHEY, CDR2 SMNVEV (reference sequence).

The CDR3 DNA is TGTGCCAGCAGGGACAGGGGCTACAATGAGCAGTTCTTC. Translating it yields CASRDRGYNEQFF. The chain uses TRBV5-5 and TRBJ2-1; the match to TRBD1 covers 9 bases. J lost 3 bases, V lost 5 bases, and 0 bases had no gene match. Germline lookup yields CDR1 SGHKS and CDR2 YYEKEE (reference sequence). The CDR3 consists of 13 residues.

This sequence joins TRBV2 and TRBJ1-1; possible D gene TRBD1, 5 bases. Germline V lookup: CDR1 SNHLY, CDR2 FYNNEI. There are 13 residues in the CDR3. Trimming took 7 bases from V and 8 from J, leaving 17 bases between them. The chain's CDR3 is CASTLWGGNEAFF. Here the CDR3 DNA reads TGTGCCAGCACCCTGTGGGGGGGTAACGAAGCTTTCTTT.

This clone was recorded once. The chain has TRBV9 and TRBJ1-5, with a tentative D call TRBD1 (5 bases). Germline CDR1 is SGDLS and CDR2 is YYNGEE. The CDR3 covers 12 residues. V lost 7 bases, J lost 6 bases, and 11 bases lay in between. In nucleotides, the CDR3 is TGTGCCAGCGGACAACTCGGTCAGCCCCAGCATTTT. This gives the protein CASGQLGQPQHF.

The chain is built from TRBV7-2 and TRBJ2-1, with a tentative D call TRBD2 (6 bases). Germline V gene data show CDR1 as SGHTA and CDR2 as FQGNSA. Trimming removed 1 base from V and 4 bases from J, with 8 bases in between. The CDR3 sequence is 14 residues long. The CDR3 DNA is TGTGCCAGCAGCTTAGGAGGGAGGTACAATGAGCAGTTCTTC. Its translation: CASSLGGRYNEQFF.

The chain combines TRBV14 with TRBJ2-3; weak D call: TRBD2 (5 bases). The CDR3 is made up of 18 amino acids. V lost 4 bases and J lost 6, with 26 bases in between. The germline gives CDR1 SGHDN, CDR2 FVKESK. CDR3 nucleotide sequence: TGTGCCAGCAGCCGTGAGTGCTGTTGGAGGAAGAGTCCGGATACGCAGTATTTT. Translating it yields CASSRECCWRKSPDTQYF.

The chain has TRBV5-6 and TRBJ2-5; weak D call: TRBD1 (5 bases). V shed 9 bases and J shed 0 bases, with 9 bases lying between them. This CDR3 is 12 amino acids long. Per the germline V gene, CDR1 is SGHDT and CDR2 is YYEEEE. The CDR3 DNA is TGTGCCACATCAGGGAACCAAGAGACCCAGTACTTC. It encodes CATSGNQETQYF.

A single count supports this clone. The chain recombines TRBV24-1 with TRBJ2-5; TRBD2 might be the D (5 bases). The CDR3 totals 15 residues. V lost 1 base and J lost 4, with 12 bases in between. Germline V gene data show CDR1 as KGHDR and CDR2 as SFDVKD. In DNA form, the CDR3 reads TGTGCCACCAGTGATTTAGAGGGCAGTACAGAGACCCAGTACTTC. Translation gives CATSDLEGSTETQYF.

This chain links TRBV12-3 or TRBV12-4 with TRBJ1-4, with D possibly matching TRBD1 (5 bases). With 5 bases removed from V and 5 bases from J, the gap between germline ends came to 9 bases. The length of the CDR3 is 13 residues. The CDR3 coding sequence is TGTGCCAGCAGTCTACAGGCGAATGAAAAACTGTTTTTT. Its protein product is CASSLQANEKLFF.

CDR3 nucleotide sequence: TGTGCCAGCAGTGAAGCTTGGAGCGAAGAATACACAGATACGCAGTATTTT. Its protein product is CASSEAWSEEYTDTQYF. The gene calls are TRBV6-1 and TRBJ2-3; D gene unclear. Trimming cost V 0 bases and J 2 bases, with 15 bases left between them. Germline loops: CDR1 MNHNS, CDR2 SASEGT. This CDR3 comprises 17 residues.

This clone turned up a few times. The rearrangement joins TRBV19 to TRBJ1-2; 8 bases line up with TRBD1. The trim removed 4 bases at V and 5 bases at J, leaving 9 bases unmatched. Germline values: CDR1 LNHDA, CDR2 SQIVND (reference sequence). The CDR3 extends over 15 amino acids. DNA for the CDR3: TGTGCCAGTAGTAGGCGGGCAGGGGGCGTATATGGCTACACCTTC. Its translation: CASSRRAGGVYGYTF.

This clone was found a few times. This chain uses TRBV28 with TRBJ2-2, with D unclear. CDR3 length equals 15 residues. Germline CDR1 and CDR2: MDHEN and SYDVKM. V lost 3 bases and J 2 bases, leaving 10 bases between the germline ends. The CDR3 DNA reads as TGTGCCAGCAGTTTGGCTCCCCTTAACACCGGGGAGCTGTTTTTT. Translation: CASSLAPLNTGELFF.

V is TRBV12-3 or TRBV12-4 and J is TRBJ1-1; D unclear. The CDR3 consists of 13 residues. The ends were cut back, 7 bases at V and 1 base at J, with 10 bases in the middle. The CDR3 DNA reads TGTGCCAGCACCGATCAACAGAACACTGAAGCTTTCTTT. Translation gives CASTDQQNTEAFF.